This T cell receptor beta chain appears in the sequencing data of a study of control samples from healthy donors and cancer patients. Here immunoSEQ multiplex PCR was the method, and the copy in TCRdb shows in-frame clones only, minus some. The sample carries about 110,000 clones, 70% to 90% recorded once. The TCR sequence derives from a woman between 55 and 75 years old with lung cancer. Material for sequencing was PBMCs.

The CDR3 DNA is TGTGCCACCAGTGATTCACTAGCGGGGGGCGACCAAGAGACCCAGTACTTC. Translation: CATSDSLAGGDQETQYF. The chain carries TRBV24-1 and TRBJ2-5; 12 bases align to TRBD2. This CDR3 contains 17 residues. Trimming cost V 2 bases and J 0 bases; bases outside gene matches: 3. Germline V gives CDR1 KGHDR, CDR2 SFDVKD.